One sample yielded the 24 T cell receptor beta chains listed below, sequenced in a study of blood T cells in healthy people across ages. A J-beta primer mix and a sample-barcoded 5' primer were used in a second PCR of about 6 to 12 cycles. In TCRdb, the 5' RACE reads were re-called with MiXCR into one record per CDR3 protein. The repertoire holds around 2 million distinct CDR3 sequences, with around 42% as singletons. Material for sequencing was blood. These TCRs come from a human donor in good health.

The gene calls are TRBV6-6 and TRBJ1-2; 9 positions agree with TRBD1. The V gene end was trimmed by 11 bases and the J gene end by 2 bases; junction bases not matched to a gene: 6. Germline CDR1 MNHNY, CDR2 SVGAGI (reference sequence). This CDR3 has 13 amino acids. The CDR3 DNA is TGTGCCGTACACAGGGGGCAGAACTATGGCTACACCTTC. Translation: CAVHRGQNYGYTF.

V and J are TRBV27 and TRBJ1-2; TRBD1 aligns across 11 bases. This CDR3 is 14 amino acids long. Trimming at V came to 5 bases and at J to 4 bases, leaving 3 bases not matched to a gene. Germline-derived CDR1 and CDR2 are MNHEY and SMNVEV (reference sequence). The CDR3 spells CASSRTGGAYGYTF. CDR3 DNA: TGTGCCAGCAGTCGGACAGGGGGCGCCTATGGCTACACCTTC.

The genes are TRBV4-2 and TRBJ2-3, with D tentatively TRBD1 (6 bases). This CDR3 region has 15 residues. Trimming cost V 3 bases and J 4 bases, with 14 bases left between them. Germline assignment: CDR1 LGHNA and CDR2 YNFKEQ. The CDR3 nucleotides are TGTGCCAGCAGCCAGAGCAGGGACAAGGCAGATACGCAGTATTTT. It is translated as CASSQSRDKADTQYF.

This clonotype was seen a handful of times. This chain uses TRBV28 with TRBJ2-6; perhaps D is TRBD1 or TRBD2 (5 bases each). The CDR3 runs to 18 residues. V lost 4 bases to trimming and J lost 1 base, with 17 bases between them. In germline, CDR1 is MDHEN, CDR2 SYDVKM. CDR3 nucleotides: TGTGCCAGCAGTTACGGACTGTCTGGGGCATCTGGGGCCAACGTCCTGACTTTC. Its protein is CASSYGLSGASGANVLTF.

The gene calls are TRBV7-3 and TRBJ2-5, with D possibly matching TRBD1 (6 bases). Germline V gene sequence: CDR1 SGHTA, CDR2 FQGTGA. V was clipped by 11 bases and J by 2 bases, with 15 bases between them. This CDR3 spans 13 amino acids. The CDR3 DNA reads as TGTGCCTCATCCCGGGACAAACAAGAGACCCAGTACTTC. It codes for CASSRDKQETQYF. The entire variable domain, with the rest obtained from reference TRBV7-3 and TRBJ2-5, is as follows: GAGVSQTPSNKVTEKGKYVELRCDPISGHTALYWYRQSLGQGPEFLIYFQGTGAADDSGLPNDRFFAVRPEGSVSTLKIQRTERGDSAVYLCASSRDKQETQYFGPGTRLLVL.

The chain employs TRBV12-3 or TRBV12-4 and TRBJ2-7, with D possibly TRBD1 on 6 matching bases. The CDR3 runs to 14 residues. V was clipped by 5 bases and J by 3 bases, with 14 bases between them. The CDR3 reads CASSVYREIYEQYF. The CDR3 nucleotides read TGTGCCAGCAGTGTATACAGGGAAATCTACGAGCAGTACTTC.

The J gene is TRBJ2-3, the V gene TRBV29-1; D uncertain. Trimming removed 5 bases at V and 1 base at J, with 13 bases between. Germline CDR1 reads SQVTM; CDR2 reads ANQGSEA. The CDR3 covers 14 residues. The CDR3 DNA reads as TGCAGCGTTACCGGACCGGATGGCACAGATACGCAGTATTTT. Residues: CSVTGPDGTDTQYF.

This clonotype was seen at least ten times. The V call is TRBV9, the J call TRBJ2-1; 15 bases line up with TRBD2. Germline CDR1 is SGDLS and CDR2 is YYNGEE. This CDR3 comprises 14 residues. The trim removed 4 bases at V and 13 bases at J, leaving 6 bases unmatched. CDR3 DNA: TGTGCCAGCAGCATCGGGACTAGCGGGGGGTCACAGTTCTTC. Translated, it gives CASSIGTSGGSQFF.

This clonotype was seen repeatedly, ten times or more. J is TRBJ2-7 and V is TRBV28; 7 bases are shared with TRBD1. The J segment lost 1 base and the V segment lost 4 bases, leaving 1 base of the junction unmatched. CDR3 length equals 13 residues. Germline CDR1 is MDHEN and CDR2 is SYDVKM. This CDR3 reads CASSSGQSYEQYF. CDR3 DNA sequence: TGTGCCAGCAGTTCGGGACAGTCCTACGAGCAGTACTTC.

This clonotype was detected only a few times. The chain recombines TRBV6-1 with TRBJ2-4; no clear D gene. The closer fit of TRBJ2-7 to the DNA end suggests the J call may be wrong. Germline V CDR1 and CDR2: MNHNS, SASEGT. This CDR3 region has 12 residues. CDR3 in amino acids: CASSETLSEQYF. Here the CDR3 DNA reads TGTGCCAGCAGTGAAACCCTCTCCGAGCAGTACTTC.

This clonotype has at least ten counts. CDR3 residues: CASSLFGPEYNEQFF. The CDR3 DNA sequence: TGCGCCAGCAGCTTGTTTGGGCCAGAGTACAATGAGCAGTTCTTC. The chain uses TRBV5-1 and TRBJ2-1, with D unresolved. Trimming shortened V by 1 base and J by 4 bases, and 12 bases separated the two germline ends. This CDR3 has 15 amino acids. CDR1 is SGHRS, CDR2 YFSETQ, per germline.

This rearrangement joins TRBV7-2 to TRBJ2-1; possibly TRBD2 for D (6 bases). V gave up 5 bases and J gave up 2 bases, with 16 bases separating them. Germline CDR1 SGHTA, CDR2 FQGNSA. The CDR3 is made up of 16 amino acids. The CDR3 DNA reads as TGTGCCAGCAGCAGATACCCGGGACTTCCCTACAATGAGCAGTTCTTC. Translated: CASSRYPGLPYNEQFF.

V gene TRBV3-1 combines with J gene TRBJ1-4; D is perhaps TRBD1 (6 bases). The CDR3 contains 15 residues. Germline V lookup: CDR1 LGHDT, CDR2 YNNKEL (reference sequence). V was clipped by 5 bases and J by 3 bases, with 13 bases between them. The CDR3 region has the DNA TGTGCCAGCAGCAGGCGCCCAGGGGCTAATGAAAAACTGTTTTTT. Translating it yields CASSRRPGANEKLFF.

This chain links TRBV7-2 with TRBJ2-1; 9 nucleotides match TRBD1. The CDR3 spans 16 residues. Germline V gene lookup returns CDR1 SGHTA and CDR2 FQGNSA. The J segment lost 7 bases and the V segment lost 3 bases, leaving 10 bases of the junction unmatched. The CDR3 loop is CASSFAGTGKVNEQFF. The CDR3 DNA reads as TGTGCCAGCAGCTTCGCCGGGACAGGGAAGGTAAATGAGCAGTTCTTC.

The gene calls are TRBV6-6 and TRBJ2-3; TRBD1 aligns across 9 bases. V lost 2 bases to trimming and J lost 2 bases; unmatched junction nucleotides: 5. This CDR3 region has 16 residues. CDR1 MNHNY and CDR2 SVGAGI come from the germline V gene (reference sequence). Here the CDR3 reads CASSYRGTGNTDTQYF. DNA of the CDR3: TGTGCCAGCAGTTACCGCGGGACAGGGAACACAGATACGCAGTATTTT.

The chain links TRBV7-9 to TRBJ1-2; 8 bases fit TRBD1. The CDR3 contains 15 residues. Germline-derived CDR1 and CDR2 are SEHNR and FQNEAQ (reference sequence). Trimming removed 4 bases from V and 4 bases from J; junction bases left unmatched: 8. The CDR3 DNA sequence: TGTGCCAGCAGCTCTGACAGGGGAGCTGGCTATGGCTACACCTTC. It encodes CASSSDRGAGYGYTF.

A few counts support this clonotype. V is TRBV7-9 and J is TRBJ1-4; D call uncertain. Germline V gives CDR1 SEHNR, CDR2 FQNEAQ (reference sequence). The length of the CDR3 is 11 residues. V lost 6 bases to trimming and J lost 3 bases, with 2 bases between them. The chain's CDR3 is CASSPNEKLFF. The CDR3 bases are TGTGCCAGCAGTCCTAATGAAAAACTGTTTTTT. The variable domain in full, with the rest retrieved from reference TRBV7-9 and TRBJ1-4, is DTGVSQNPRHKITKRGQNVTFRCDPISEHNRLYWYRQTLGQGPEFLTYFQNEAQLEKSRLLSDRFSAERPKGSFSTLEIQRTEQGDSAMYLCASSPNEKLFFGSGTQLSVL.

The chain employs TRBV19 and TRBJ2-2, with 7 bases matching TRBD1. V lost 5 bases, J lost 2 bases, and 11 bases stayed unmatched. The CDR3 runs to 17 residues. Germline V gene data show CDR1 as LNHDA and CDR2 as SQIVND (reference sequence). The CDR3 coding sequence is TGTGCCAGTAGTTCCCGCTCGGGGACAGCTAACACCGGGGAGCTGTTTTTT. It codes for CASSSRSGTANTGELFF.

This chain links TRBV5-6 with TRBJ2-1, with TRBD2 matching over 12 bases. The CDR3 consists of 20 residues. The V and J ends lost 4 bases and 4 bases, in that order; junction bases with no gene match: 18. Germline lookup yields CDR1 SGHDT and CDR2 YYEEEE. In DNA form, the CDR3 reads TGTGCCAGCAGCAGATTATACGGGACTAGCGGGTCGGGTGCGTACAATGAGCAGTTCTTC. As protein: CASSRLYGTSGSGAYNEQFF.

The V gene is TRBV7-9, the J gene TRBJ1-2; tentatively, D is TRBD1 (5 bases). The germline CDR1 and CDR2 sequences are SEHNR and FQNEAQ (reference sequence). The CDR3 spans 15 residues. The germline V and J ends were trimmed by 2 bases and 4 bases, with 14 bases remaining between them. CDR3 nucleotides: TGTGCCAGCAGCTTATTGGGGGTTCACTTCTATGGCTACACCTTC. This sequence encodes CASSLLGVHFYGYTF.

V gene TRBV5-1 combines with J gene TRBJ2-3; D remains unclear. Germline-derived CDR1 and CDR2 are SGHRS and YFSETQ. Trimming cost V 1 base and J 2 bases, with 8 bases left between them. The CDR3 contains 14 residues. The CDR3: CASSLIQPTDTQYF. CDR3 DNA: TGCGCCAGCAGCTTGATCCAGCCCACAGATACGCAGTATTTT.

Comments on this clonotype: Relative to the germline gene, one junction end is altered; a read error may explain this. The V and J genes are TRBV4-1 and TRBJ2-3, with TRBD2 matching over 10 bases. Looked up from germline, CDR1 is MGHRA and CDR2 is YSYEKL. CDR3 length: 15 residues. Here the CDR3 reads CASSHPLAGMDTQYF. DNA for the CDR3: TGCGCCAGTAGCCACCCACTAGCGGGGATGGATACGCAGTATTTT.

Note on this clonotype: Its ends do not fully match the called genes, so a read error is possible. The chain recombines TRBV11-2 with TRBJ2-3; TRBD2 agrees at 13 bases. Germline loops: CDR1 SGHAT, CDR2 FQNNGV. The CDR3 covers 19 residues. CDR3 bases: TGTGCCAGCAGCCTAGGTCGGACTAGCGGGGGATCTAGCACAGGTACGCAGTATTTT. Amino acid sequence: CASSLGRTSGGSSTGTQYF. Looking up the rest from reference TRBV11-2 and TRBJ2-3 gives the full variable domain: EAGVAQSPRYKIIEKRQSVAFWCNPISGHATLYWYQQILGQGPKLLIQFQNNGVVDDSQLPKDRFSAERLKGVDSTLKIQPAKLEDSAVYLCASSLGRTSGGSSTGTQYFGPGTRLTVL.

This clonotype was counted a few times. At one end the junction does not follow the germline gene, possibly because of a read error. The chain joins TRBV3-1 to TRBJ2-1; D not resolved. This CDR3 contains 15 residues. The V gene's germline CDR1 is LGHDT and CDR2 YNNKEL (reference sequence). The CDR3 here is CASSQVAVLYNEQFF. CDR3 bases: TGTGCTAGCAGCCAAGTCGCGGTGCTTTACAACGAGCAGTTCTTC.